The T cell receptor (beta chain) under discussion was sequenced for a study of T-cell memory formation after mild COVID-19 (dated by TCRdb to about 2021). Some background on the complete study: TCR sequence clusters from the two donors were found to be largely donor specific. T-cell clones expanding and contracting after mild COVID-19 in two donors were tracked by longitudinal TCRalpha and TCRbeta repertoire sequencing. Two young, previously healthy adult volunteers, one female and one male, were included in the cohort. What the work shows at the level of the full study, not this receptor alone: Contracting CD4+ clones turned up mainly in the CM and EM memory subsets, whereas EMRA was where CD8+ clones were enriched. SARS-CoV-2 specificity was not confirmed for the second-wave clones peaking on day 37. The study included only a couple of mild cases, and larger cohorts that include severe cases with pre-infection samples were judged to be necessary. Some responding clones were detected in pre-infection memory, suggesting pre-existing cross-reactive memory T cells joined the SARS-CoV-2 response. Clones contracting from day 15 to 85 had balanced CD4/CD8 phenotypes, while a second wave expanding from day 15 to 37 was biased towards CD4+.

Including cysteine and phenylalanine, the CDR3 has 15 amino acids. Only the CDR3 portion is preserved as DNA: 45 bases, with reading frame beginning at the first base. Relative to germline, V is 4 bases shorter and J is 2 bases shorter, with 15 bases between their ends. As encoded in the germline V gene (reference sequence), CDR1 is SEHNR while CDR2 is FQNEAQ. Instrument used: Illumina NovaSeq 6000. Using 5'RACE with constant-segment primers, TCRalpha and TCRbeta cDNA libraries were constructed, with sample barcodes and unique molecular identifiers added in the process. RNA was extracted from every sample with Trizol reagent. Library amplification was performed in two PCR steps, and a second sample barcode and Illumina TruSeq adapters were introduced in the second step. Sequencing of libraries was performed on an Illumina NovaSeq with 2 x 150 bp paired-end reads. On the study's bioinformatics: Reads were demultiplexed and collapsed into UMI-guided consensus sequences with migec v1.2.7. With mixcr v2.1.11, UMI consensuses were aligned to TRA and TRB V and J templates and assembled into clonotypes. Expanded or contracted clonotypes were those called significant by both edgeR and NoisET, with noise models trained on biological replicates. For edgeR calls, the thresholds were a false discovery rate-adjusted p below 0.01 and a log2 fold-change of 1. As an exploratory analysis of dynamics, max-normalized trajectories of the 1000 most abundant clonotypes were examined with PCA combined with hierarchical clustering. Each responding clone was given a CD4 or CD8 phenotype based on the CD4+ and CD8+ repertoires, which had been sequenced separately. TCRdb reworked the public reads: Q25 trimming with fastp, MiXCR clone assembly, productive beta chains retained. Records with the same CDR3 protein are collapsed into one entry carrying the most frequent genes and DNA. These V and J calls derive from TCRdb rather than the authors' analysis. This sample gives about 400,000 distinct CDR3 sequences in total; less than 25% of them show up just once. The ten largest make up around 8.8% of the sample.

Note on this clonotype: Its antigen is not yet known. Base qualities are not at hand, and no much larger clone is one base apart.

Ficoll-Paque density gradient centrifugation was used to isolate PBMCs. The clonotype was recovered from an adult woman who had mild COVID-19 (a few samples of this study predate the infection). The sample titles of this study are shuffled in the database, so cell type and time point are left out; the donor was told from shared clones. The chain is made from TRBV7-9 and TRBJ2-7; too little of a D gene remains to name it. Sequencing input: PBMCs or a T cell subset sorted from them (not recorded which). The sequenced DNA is TGTGCCAGCAGCTCCCCCCGCAGGACCACCTACGAGCAGTACTTC. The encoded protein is CASSSPRRTTYEQYF.